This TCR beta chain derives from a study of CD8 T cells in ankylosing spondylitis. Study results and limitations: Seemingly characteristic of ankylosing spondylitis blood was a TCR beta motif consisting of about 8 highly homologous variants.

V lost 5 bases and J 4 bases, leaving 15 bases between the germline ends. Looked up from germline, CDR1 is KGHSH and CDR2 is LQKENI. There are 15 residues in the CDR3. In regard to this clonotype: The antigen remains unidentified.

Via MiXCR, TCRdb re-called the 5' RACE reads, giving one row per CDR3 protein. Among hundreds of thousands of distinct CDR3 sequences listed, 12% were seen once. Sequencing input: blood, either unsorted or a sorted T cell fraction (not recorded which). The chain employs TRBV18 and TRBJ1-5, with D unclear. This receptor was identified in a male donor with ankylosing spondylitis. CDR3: CASSSRDGQNQPQHF. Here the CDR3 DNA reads TGTGCCAGCTCATCCCGAGACGGCCAGAATCAGCCCCAGCATTTT.